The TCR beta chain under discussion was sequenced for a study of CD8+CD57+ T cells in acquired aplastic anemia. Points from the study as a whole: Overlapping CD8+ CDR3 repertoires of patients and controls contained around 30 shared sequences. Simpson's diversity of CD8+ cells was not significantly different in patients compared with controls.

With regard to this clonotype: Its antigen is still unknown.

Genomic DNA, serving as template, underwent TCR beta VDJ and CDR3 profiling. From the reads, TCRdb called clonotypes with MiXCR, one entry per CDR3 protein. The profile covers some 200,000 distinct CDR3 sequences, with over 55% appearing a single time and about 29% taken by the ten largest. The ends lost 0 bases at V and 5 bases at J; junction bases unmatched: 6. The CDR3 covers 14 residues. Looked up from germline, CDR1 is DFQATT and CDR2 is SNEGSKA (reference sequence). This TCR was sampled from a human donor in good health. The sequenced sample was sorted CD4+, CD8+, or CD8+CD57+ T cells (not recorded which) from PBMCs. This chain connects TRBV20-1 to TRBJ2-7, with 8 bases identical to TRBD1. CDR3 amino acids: CSARDRDRGHEQYF. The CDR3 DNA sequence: TGCAGTGCTAGAGATCGCGACAGGGGTCACGAGCAGTACTTC.